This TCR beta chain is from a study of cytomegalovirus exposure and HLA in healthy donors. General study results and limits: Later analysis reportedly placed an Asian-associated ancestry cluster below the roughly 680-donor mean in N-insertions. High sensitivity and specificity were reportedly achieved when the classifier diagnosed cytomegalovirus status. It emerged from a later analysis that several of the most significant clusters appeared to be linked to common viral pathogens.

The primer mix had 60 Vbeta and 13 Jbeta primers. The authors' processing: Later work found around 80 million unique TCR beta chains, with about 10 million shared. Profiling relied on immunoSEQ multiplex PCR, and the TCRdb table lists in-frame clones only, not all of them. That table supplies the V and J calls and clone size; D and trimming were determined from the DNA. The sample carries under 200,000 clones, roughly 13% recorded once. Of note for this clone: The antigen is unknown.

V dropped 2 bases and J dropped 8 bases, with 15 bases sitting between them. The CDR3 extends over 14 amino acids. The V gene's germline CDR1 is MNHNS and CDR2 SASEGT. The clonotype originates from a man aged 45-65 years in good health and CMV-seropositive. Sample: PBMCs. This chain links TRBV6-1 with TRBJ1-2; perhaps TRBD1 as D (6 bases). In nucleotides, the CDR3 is TGTGCCAGCAGTGAAACGAGGGACATCGTAGGCTACACCTTC. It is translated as CASSETRDIVGYTF.